The 14 T cell receptor beta chains below come from one sample, sequenced in a study of shared clonotypes between healthy human individuals. Measured with immunoSEQ multiplex PCR; TCRdb has only the in-frame clones, and not every one. There are approximately 1.4 million clones in the sample; nearly 99% occur only once, and about 0.45% lies in the top ten. The sequenced material came from naive CD4+ T cells sorted from blood. Stated subset: CD45RA+ positively selected. Every receptor here comes from a man aged 25-45 years in good health.

The chain combines TRBV25-1 with TRBJ2-7; D not certain. The length of the CDR3 is 11 residues. Trimming left V 4 bases short and J 6 bases short, with 7 bases between. Germline V gene lookup returns CDR1 MGHDK and CDR2 SYGVNS. The CDR3 reads CASSAGSEQYF. The CDR3, as DNA: TGTGCCAGCAGTGCTGGCAGCGAGCAGTACTTC.

V gene TRBV6-5 combines with J gene TRBJ2-1; no definite D call. Looked up from germline, CDR1 is MNHEY and CDR2 is SVGAGI. With 7 bases removed from V and 9 bases from J, the gap between germline ends came to 16 bases. The CDR3 runs to 13 residues. Here the CDR3 reads CASTQGPSVEQFF. The DNA for the CDR3 is TGTGCCAGCACCCAAGGCCCCTCGGTTGAGCAGTTCTTC.

This chain joins TRBV30 and TRBJ1-5; D remains ambiguous. The CDR3 length is 13 residues. Germline V gene sequence: CDR1 GTSNPN, CDR2 SVGIG (reference sequence). Trimming shortened V by 3 bases and J by 2 bases, and 8 bases separated the two germline ends. DNA of the CDR3: TGTGCCTGGAGCGGTGCGGGCAATCAGCCCCAGCATTTT. Its translation is CAWSGAGNQPQHF.

J is TRBJ2-3 and V is TRBV5-1; 10 nucleotides align to TRBD2. Germline V CDR1 and CDR2: SGHRS, YFSETQ. J was trimmed by 0 bases and V by 1 base; bases with no gene match: 14. The CDR3 totals 20 residues. CDR3 loop: CASSLRVLAGIDTSTDTQYF. CDR3 DNA sequence: TGCGCCAGCAGCTTGAGGGTACTAGCGGGAATCGACACTAGCACAGATACGCAGTATTTT.

The V call is TRBV19, the J call TRBJ1-1; D ambiguous. Germline loops: CDR1 LNHDA, CDR2 SQIVND (reference sequence). Deletions cut 3 bases from V and 3 bases from J, with 8 bases between. The CDR3 contains 13 residues. CDR3 loop: CASSINKDTEAFF. The CDR3 bases are TGTGCCAGTAGTATTAATAAGGACACTGAAGCTTTCTTT. Together with reference TRBV19 and TRBJ1-1, the CDR3 gives the full variable domain: DGGITQSPKYLFRKEGQNVTLSCEQNLNHDAMYWYRQDPGQGLRLIYYSQIVNDFQKGDIAEGYSVSREKKESFPLTVTSAQKNPTAFYLCASSINKDTEAFFGQGTRLTVV.

V is TRBV7-3 and J is TRBJ2-5; either TRBD1 or TRBD2 may supply D (5 bases each). The CDR3 runs to 15 residues. With 5 bases removed from V and 3 bases from J, the gap between germline ends came to 16 bases. CDR1 and CDR2 from the germline V gene are SGHTA and FQGTGA. CDR3 loop: CASSRNGAEKETQYF. CDR3 in DNA: TGTGCCAGCAGCCGAAACGGGGCTGAGAAAGAGACCCAGTACTTC.

This rearrangement joins TRBV9 to TRBJ2-7, with TRBD2 matching 11 bases. The CDR3 loop spans 14 amino acids. Germline V gene sequence: CDR1 SGDLS, CDR2 YYNGEE. Losses at the gene ends were 3 bases for V and 2 bases for J; bases not matched to a gene: 1. CDR3 sequence (DNA): TGTGCCAGCAGCGGTAGCGGGAGGGCCTACGAGCAGTACTTC. Translated, it gives CASSGSGRAYEQYF.

The chain recombines TRBV5-6 with TRBJ2-7; D is unclear. V lost 1 base and J 4 bases, leaving 21 bases between the germline ends. This CDR3 region has 17 residues. CDR1 and CDR2 (germline): SGHDT, YYEEEE. This CDR3 reads CASSLLYSPFSFYEQYF. The DNA for the CDR3 is TGTGCCAGCAGCTTGCTGTACAGCCCCTTCTCGTTTTACGAGCAGTACTTC.

As DNA, the CDR3 is TGTGCCAGCAGTTACTTCGTCACCGGTGAGCAGTTCTTC. Translated: CASSYFVTGEQFF. V usage is TRBV6-5 and J usage is TRBJ2-1; D remains unclear. The length of the CDR3 is 13 residues. The germline V gene encodes CDR1 MNHEY and CDR2 SVGAGI. With 1 base removed from V and 9 bases from J, the gap between germline ends came to 10 bases.

This clone has just one count. The V and J genes are TRBV27 and TRBJ1-5, with D maybe TRBD1 (6 bases). CDR1 is MNHEY, CDR2 SMNVEV, per germline (reference sequence). V lost 5 bases and J lost 0, with 11 bases in between. The CDR3 is made up of 15 amino acids. CDR3 nucleotides: TGTGCCAGCAGTCCCGGACAGACTAGCAATCAGCCCCAGCATTTT. Residues: CASSPGQTSNQPQHF.

This chain links TRBV7-3 with TRBJ2-2; TRBD1 matches 9 bases. The CDR3 length is 16 residues. Germline V gives CDR1 SGHTA, CDR2 FQGTGA. Germline trimming cut 4 bases from V and 1 base from J; bases unmatched to any gene: 4. The CDR3 DNA reads as TGTGCCAGCAGCTCCGCGACAGGGGGGAACACCGGGGAGCTGTTTTTT. The encoded protein is CASSSATGGNTGELFF.

The chain employs TRBV27 and TRBJ2-7; D tentatively fits TRBD1 or TRBD2 (5 bases each). The germline V gene encodes CDR1 MNHEY and CDR2 SMNVEV (reference sequence). This CDR3 region has 14 residues. The V and J ends lost 5 bases and 4 bases respectively, with 15 bases between them. CDR3 in DNA: TGTGCCAGCAGTCTCCGGGGCGGTAAATACGAGCAGTACTTC. This sequence encodes CASSLRGGKYEQYF.

The chain combines TRBV28 with TRBJ1-1; D remains unclear. Germline CDR1 and CDR2: MDHEN and SYDVKM. The CDR3 length is 14 residues. V dropped 3 bases and J dropped 1 base, with 9 bases sitting between them. As DNA, the CDR3 is TGTGCCAGCAGTTTTGGGCCAGGGAACACTGAAGCTTTCTTT. Translation gives CASSFGPGNTEAFF.

V and J are TRBV15 and TRBJ2-2, with D possibly called TRBD1 or TRBD2 (5 bases each). Germline CDR1 reads LNHNV; CDR2 reads YYDKDF (reference sequence). CDR3 length: 17 residues. Trimming took off 5 bases at V and 9 bases at J, with 25 bases between the two ends. The CDR3 bases are TGTGCCACCAGCGGAATACCCCGGGACCCCTCGCGGCGGGAGCTGTTTTTT. Encoded protein: CATSGIPRDPSRRELFF.